A selection of T cell receptor beta chains follows, all from one sample in a study of cytomegalovirus exposure and HLA in healthy donors. Sequencing was performed with immunoSEQ multiplex PCR; in TCRdb, only in-frame clones are kept and a portion is missing. The sample data list over 20,000 clones. The sample taken for sequencing was PBMCs. The receptors were gathered from a man aged 55 to 70 in good health and CMV-seropositive. Each CDR3 is given with its conserved first and last residue. Each record gives: D gene, V gene, clone size, J gene, CDR3 protein, CDR3 DNA. The D gene is left open where the match is weak. Clone size is stated in some rows and not others, as once, few, many or a class when expanded.

>.|TRBV2|.|TRBJ2-7
CASSDFSGTRTYEQYF
TGTGCCAGCAGTGATTTCTCTGGGACAAGAACCTACGAGCAGTACTTC
>.|TRBV5-4|.|TRBJ1-2
CASSFREYGYTF
TGTGCCAGCAGCTTCCGGGAGTATGGCTACACCTTC
>TRBD1|TRBV5-6|.|TRBJ2-1
CASSRQGSNNEQFF
TGTGCCAGCAGCAGACAGGGAAGTAACAATGAGCAGTTCTTC
>TRBD2|TRBV5-1|.|TRBJ2-1
CASSIAGGPAHEQFF
TGCGCCAGCAGCATAGCGGGAGGGCCTGCCCATGAGCAGTTCTTC
>.|TRBV7-2|.|TRBJ2-7
CASSLNPGAYEQYF
TGTGCCAGCAGCCTAAATCCGGGGGCCTACGAGCAGTACTTC
>.|TRBV9|.|TRBJ1-1
CASSVEVGRGTEAFF
TGTGCCAGCAGCGTAGAGGTGGGGCGGGGGACTGAAGCTTTCTTT
>TRBD1|TRBV4-1|.|TRBJ2-2
CASSQVTTGGPGELFF
TGCGCCAGCAGCCAAGTGACGACAGGGGGCCCCGGGGAGCTGTTTTTT
>.|TRBV12-5|.|TRBJ2-3
CASGLGQGNTDTQYF
TGTGCTAGTGGTTTGGGTCAGGGGAACACAGATACGCAGTATTTT
>.|TRBV10-3|.|TRBJ2-7
CAIRQEGTGNYEQYF
TGTGCCATCAGGCAGGAGGGGACGGGAAACTACGAGCAGTACTTC
>.|TRBV19|.|TRBJ1-4
CASSIAGGANEKLFF
TGTGCCAGTAGTATTGCGGGAGGGGCTAATGAAAAACTGTTTTTT
>.|TRBV18|.|TRBJ2-3
CASSLPGIAKDTQYF
TGTGCCAGCTCCCTCCCGGGGATTGCCAAAGATACGCAGTATTTT
>.|TRBV29-1|.|TRBJ2-7
CSVDAAGAIEQYF
TGCAGCGTTGATGCGGCAGGGGCCATCGAGCAGTACTTC
>.|TRBV10-3|.|TRBJ1-2
CAISDGGGSGYTF
TGTGCCATCAGTGATGGGGGGGGTAGTGGCTACACCTTC
>TRBD2|TRBV15|.|TRBJ2-7
CATSRDNGAAGEYEQYF
TGTGCCACCAGCAGAGATAATGGCGCAGCGGGAGAGTACGAGCAGTACTTC
>.|TRBV27|.|TRBJ1-3
CASRGQLGSGNTIYF
TGTGCCAGCAGAGGACAGTTGGGCTCTGGAAACACCATATATTTT
>TRBD1|TRBV2|.|TRBJ1-4
CASSDGTGNEKLFF
TGTGCCAGCAGTGATGGGACAGGAAATGAAAAACTGTTTTTT
>.|TRBV4-2|.|TRBJ2-1
CASSQDMRVSHNEQFF
TGTGCCAGCAGCCAAGATATGAGGGTCTCTCACAATGAGCAGTTCTTC
>TRBD2|TRBV4-2|.|TRBJ2-1
CASSQPTSGRSYNEQFF
TGTGCCAGCAGCCAGCCGACTAGCGGGAGATCCTACAATGAGCAGTTCTTC
>TRBD1|TRBV4-2|.|TRBJ1-2
CASSQERGPSYGYTF
TGTGCCAGCAGCCAAGAAAGGGGGCCTAGCTATGGCTACACCTTC
>.|TRBV19|.|TRBJ2-7
CASSIEATAHYEQYF
TGTGCCAGTAGTATAGAGGCGACAGCGCACTACGAGCAGTACTTC
>TRBD2|TRBV5-6|.|TRBJ2-7
CASSLGGRADEQYF
TGTGCCAGCAGCTTAGGCGGGAGGGCCGACGAGCAGTACTTC
>.|TRBV29-1|.|TRBJ2-2
CSVHNTGELFF
TGCAGCGTACACAACACCGGGGAGCTGTTTTTT
>TRBD2|TRBV5-4|.|TRBJ2-1
CASSPSGRAQFF
TGTGCCAGCAGCCCTAGCGGGAGGGCCCAGTTCTTC
>.|TRBV29-1|.|TRBJ2-1
CSVAFQGTYNEQFF
TGCAGCGTTGCCTTTCAGGGAACCTACAATGAGCAGTTCTTC
>TRBD2|TRBV4-1|.|TRBJ2-1
CASSQVPLAASYNEQFF
TGCGCCAGCAGCCAAGTCCCTCTAGCGGCCTCCTACAATGAGCAGTTCTTC
>TRBD2|TRBV29-1|.|TRBJ2-7
CSVKGLTGGEQYF
TGCAGCGTTAAGGGACTAACGGGCGGCGAGCAGTACTTC
>TRBD1|TRBV30|.|TRBJ1-5
CAWSQGGRNQPQHF
TGTGCCTGGAGTCAGGGGGGACGCAATCAGCCCCAGCATTTT
>.|TRBV6-5|.|TRBJ1-3
CASSYVWGPGNTIYF
TGTGCCAGCAGTTACGTTTGGGGGCCTGGAAACACCATATATTTT
>.|TRBV6-6|.|TRBJ1-1
CASRISGGPNTEAFF
TGTGCCAGCCGGATCTCGGGGGGACCGAACACTGAAGCTTTCTTT
>.|TRBV5-1|.|TRBJ2-1
CASSGGTNNEQFF
TGCGCCAGCAGCGGCGGGACCAACAATGAGCAGTTCTTC
>.|TRBV5-6|.|TRBJ2-5
CASSEQGGETQYF
TGTGCCAGCAGCGAACAGGGGGGGGAGACCCAGTACTTC
>TRBD1|TRBV5-1|.|TRBJ1-5
CASSLGPTGPGRSNQPQHF
TGCGCCAGCAGCTTGGGTCCGACAGGGCCGGGTCGTAGCAATCAGCCCCAGCATTTT
>TRBD1|TRBV6-5|.|TRBJ2-3
CASSPWDRITDTQYF
TGTGCCAGCAGCCCCTGGGACAGGATCACAGATACGCAGTATTTT
>.|TRBV5-1|.|TRBJ2-7
CASSLTGPINEQYF
TGCGCCAGCAGCCTAACAGGGCCCATTAACGAGCAGTACTTC
>TRBD2|TRBV7-9|hyperexpanded|TRBJ2-1
CASRDGTTSYNEQFF
TGTGCCAGCAGGGACGGGACTACATCCTACAATGAGCAGTTCTTC
>.|TRBV7-9|.|TRBJ2-2
CASSGQTVTGELFF
TGTGCCAGCAGCGGGCAGACGGTCACCGGGGAGCTGTTTTTT
>.|TRBV28|.|TRBJ1-2
CATRANYGYTF
TGTGCCACCCGAGCTAACTATGGCTACACCTTC
>TRBD2|TRBV28|.|TRBJ2-7
CASSAGGSREQYF
TGTGCCAGCAGTGCCGGCGGGAGCCGCGAGCAGTACTTC
>TRBD2|TRBV5-6|.|TRBJ2-7
CASSPEAGYEQYF
TGTGCCAGCAGCCCCGAAGCGGGGTACGAGCAGTACTTC
>.|TRBV18|.|TRBJ1-3
CASSPRDMRSGNTIYF
TGTGCCAGCTCACCACGTGACATGCGCTCTGGAAACACCATATATTTT
>TRBD2|TRBV27|.|TRBJ2-3
CASSFMLAGPGDTDTQYF
TGTGCCAGCAGTTTCATGCTAGCGGGACCGGGGGACACAGATACGCAGTATTTT
>TRBD1|TRBV4-1|.|TRBJ1-2
CASSTRDRANYGYTF
TGCGCCAGCAGCACCAGGGACAGGGCTAACTATGGCTACACCTTC
>.|TRBV15|.|TRBJ2-2
CATSTGSGERTGELFF
TGTGCCACCAGCACGGGATCAGGGGAAAGGACCGGGGAGCTGTTTTTT
>TRBD1|TRBV29-1|.|TRBJ1-1
CSACRDRGERAFF
TGCAGCGCATGCCGGGACAGGGGCGAAAGAGCTTTCTTT
>.|TRBV5-6|.|TRBJ1-4
CASSFLRTNEKLFF
TGTGCCAGCAGCTTTTTGAGAACTAATGAAAAACTGTTTTTT
>.|TRBV19|.|TRBJ1-5
CASTITGTQPQHF
TGTGCCAGTACGATTACAGGGACTCAGCCCCAGCATTTT
>.|TRBV4-1|.|TRBJ1-5
CASSQEGRGLKPQHF
TGCGCCAGCAGCCAAGAGGGGAGGGGCTTGAAGCCCCAGCATTTT
>.|TRBV5-6|.|TRBJ1-5
CASSLAPGAGQPQHF
TGTGCCAGCAGCTTGGCCCCGGGAGCGGGTCAGCCCCAGCATTTT
>TRBD1|TRBV7-9|.|TRBJ2-6
CASSPDRAGANVLTF
TGTGCCAGCAGCCCGGACAGGGCTGGGGCCAACGTCCTGACTTTC
>TRBD2|TRBV5-1|.|TRBJ2-5
CASSSRGAGGPGRQETQYF
TGCGCCAGCAGCTCCCGGGGAGCGGGAGGGCCAGGGAGGCAAGAGACCCAGTACTTC
>.|TRBV15|.|TRBJ2-1
CAIRAAGPTYNEQFF
TGTGCCATCAGGGCGGCGGGCCCGACCTACAATGAGCAGTTCTTC
>.|TRBV11-2|.|TRBJ1-1
CASSFGGTEAFF
TGTGCCAGCAGCTTTGGGGGGACTGAAGCTTTCTTT